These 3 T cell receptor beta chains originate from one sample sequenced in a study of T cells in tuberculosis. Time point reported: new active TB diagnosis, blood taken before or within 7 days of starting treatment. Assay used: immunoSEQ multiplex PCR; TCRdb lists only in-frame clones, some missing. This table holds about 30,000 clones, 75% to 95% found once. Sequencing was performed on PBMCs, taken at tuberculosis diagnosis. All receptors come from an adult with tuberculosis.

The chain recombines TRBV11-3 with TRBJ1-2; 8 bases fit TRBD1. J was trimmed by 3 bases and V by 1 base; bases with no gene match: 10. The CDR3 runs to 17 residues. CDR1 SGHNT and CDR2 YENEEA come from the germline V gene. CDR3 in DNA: TGTGCCAGCAGCTTAGCCTACAGGGGGGCAAAACACTATGGCTACACCTTC. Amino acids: CASSLAYRGAKHYGYTF.

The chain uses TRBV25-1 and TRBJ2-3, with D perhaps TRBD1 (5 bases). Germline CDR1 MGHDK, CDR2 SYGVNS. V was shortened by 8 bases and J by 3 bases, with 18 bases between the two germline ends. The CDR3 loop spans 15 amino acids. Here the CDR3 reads CASSPPDIRTDTQYF. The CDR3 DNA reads TGTGCCAGCTCCCCACCGGACATAAGAACAGATACGCAGTATTTT.

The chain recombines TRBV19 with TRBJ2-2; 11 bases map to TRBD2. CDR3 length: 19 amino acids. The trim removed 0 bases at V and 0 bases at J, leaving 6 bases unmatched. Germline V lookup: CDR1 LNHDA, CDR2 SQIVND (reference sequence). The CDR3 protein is CASSIDRLAGGSNTGELFF. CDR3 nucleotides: TGTGCCAGTAGTATAGATCGTCTAGCGGGGGGCTCGAACACCGGGGAGCTGTTTTTT.